This T cell receptor beta chain was retrieved from a study of T cell responses to AZD1222 COVID-19 vaccine. Clones were read by immunoSEQ multiplex PCR, and TCRdb kept only the in-frame ones, dropping some. Among around 60,000 clones listed, around nine tenths were seen once. Germline CDR1 is MNHEY and CDR2 is SMNVEV (reference sequence). The CDR3 has 17 residues. J gave up 11 bases and V 5 bases, and 18 bases lay outside the gene matches. The chain uses TRBV27 and TRBJ1-6, with TRBD1 matching over 7 bases. The sequenced sample was peripheral blood, obtained on day 0 of AZD1222 vaccination. This clonotype was sampled from an adult in good health. The CDR3 sequence: CASSTAQQGRRGAPLHF. DNA for the CDR3: TGTGCCAGCAGTACAGCCCAACAGGGGCGCCGAGGGGCACCCCTCCACTTT.